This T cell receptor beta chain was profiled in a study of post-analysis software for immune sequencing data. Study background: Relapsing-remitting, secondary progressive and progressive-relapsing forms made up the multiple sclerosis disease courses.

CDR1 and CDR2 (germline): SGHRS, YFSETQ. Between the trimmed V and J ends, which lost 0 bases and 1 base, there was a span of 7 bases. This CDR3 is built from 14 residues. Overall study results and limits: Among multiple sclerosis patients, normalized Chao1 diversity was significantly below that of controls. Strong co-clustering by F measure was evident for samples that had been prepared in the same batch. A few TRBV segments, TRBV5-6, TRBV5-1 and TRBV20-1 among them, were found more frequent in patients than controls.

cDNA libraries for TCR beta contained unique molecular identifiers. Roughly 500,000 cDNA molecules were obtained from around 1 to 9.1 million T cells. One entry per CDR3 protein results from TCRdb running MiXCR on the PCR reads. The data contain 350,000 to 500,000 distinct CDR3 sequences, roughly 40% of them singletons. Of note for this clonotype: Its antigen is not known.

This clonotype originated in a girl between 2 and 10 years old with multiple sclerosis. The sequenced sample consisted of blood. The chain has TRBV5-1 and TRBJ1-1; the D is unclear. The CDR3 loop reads CASSLASSNTEAFF. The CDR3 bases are TGCGCCAGCAGCTTGGCGTCCTCGAACACTGAAGCTTTCTTT.